Presented here are 26 T cell receptor beta chains from one specimen sequenced in a study of OX40 agonist ivuxolimab in advanced cancers. The repertoire was sequenced with immunoSEQ multiplex PCR; TCRdb's copy has only in-frame clones and lacks some. Among around 70,000 clones, around 83% were seen once, and the ten largest hold over 2%. The starting material was CD4+ or CD8+ T cells sorted from blood, obtained in a trial of the OX40 agonist ivuxolimab. These receptors came from an adult with an advanced solid tumor such as melanoma, head and neck, liver or kidney cancer.

The J gene is TRBJ1-2, the V gene TRBV14; D perhaps matches TRBD1 (5 bases). CDR1 SGHDN and CDR2 FVKESK come from the germline V gene. This CDR3 has 13 amino acids. Between the trimmed V and J ends, which lost 0 bases and 7 bases, there was a span of 9 bases. The CDR3 sequence is CASSQDFGAGYTF. CDR3 DNA sequence: TGTGCCAGCAGCCAAGATTTTGGGGCTGGCTACACCTTC. The complete variable domain, with remaining parts taken from reference TRBV14 and TRBJ1-2, reads EAGVTQFPSHSVIEKGQTVTLRCDPISGHDNLYWYRRVMGKEIKFLLHFVKESKQDESGMPNNRFLAERTGGTYSTLKVQPAELEDSGVYFCASSQDFGAGYTFGSGTRLTVV.

The rearrangement links TRBV27 to TRBJ2-3; TRBD2 matches at 9 bases. Trimming at V came to 6 bases and at J to 0 bases, leaving 10 bases not matched to a gene. Germline CDR1 is MNHEY and CDR2 is SMNVEV (reference sequence). CDR3 length equals 17 residues. CDR3: CASRDIRLAESTDTQYF. The CDR3, as DNA: TGTGCCAGCAGGGACATCCGACTAGCGGAGAGCACAGATACGCAGTATTTT.

This chain links TRBV5-4 with TRBJ2-4, with D possibly TRBD1 on 5 matching bases. This CDR3 is 14 amino acids long. Per germline, CDR1 SGHNT and CDR2 YYREEE (reference sequence). Trimming took 1 base from V and 5 from J, leaving 10 bases between them. CDR3 amino acids: CASSLKLGQNIQYF. CDR3 DNA: TGTGCCAGCAGCTTGAAGCTGGGGCAAAACATTCAGTACTTC.

For the CDR3, the DNA is TGCAGCGTCGGTGGAGGGCGGGGGTCGACAGATACGCAGTATTTT. Its protein is CSVGGGRGSTDTQYF. The chain combines TRBV29-1 with TRBJ2-3, with 7 bases that match TRBD2. CDR1 is SQVTM, CDR2 ANQGSEA, per germline. The ends lost 6 bases at V and 3 bases at J; junction bases unmatched: 12. The CDR3 is made up of 15 amino acids.

J is TRBJ2-7 and V is TRBV7-2; 10 bases line up with TRBD1. From germline, CDR1 is SGHTA and CDR2 FQGNSA. The V and J ends lost 5 bases and 3 bases, in that order; junction bases with no gene match: 7. CDR3 length equals 15 residues. CDR3 loop: CASSETGTGVYEQYF. CDR3 in DNA: TGTGCCAGCAGCGAGACCGGGACAGGGGTCTACGAGCAGTACTTC.

The chain employs TRBV5-1 and TRBJ2-2, with 9 bases aligning to TRBD2. Germline V gene lookup returns CDR1 SGHRS and CDR2 YFSETQ. With 4 bases clipped from V and 7 bases from J, the junction kept 8 bases outside the gene matches. The CDR3 is 15 amino acids. The CDR3 bases are TGCGCCAGCAGCCCCAGTAGCGGGAGCGGCGGGGAGCTGTTTTTT. Translated: CASSPSSGSGGELFF.

In its sample, this clone was seen a few times. CDR3: CASSLDSHADTQYF. The CDR3 DNA sequence: TGTGCCAGCAGCTTAGACAGCCATGCAGATACGCAGTATTTT. V gene TRBV7-2 combines with J gene TRBJ2-3, with D unresolved. Germline loops: CDR1 SGHTA, CDR2 FQGNSA. The CDR3 runs 14 residues. V was pared by 1 base and J by 4 bases, with 9 bases between. The full variable domain, its missing parts supplied by reference TRBV7-2 and TRBJ2-3, is GAGVSQSPSNKVTEKGKDVELRCDPISGHTALYWYRQSLGQGLEFLIYFQGNSAPDKSGLPSDRFSAERTGGSVSTLTIQRTQQEDSAVYLCASSLDSHADTQYFGPGTRLTVL.

In DNA form, the CDR3 reads TGTGCCAGCTCACCACGGGACACAGCTATCAATGAGCAGTTCTTC. Its translation: CASSPRDTAINEQFF. The chain employs TRBV18 and TRBJ2-1, with TRBD1 as a possible D gene (6 bases). Deletions cut 1 base from V and 6 bases from J, with 13 bases between. Germline CDR1 KGHSH, CDR2 LQKENI. This CDR3 region has 15 residues.

This clone was seen just once. The chain carries TRBV6-1 and TRBJ1-5; D not resolved. CDR1 MNHNS and CDR2 SASEGT come from the germline V gene. The CDR3 consists of 17 residues. V lost 3 bases to trimming and J lost 1 base, with 16 bases between them. In DNA form, the CDR3 reads TGTGCCAGCAGTGAGAATCGTCCCGCCGTGAGCAATCAGCCCCAGCATTTT. It specifies CASSENRPAVSNQPQHF.

The chain joins TRBV7-2 to TRBJ2-7; 7 bases are a match to TRBD2. The V gene end was trimmed by 1 base and the J gene end by 2 bases; junction bases not matched to a gene: 5. Per the germline V gene, CDR1 is SGHTA and CDR2 is FQGNSA. This CDR3 is built from 15 residues. The CDR3 spells CASSLGASGAYEQYF. The CDR3 DNA sequence: TGTGCCAGCAGCTTAGGGGCTAGCGGCGCCTACGAGCAGTACTTC.

The CDR3 is CASSHSPGTSGSRQYF. As DNA, the CDR3 is TGTGCCAGCAGCCATTCCCCCGGGACTAGCGGGAGTAGGCAGTATTTT. The V and J genes are TRBV7-2 and TRBJ2-3, with TRBD2 matching over 14 bases. The ends lost 5 bases at V and 11 bases at J; junction bases unmatched: 12. The CDR3 totals 16 residues. Germline V CDR1 and CDR2: SGHTA, FQGNSA.

The chain has TRBV5-1 and TRBJ2-5; TRBD2 aligns across 7 bases. J gave up 4 bases and V 0 bases, and 6 bases lay outside the gene matches. CDR3 size: 15 residues. Germline V lookup: CDR1 SGHRS, CDR2 YFSETQ. The DNA of the CDR3 is TGCGCCAGCAGCTTGGAAGGCGGGAGAGCAGAGACCCAGTACTTC. The encoded protein is CASSLEGGRAETQYF. The entire variable domain, with the rest obtained from reference TRBV5-1 and TRBJ2-5, is as follows: KAGVTQTPRYLIKTRGQQVTLSCSPISGHRSVSWYQQTPGQGLQFLFEYFSETQRNKGNFPGRFSGRQFSNSRSEMNVSTLELGDSALYLCASSLEGGRAETQYFGPGTRLLVL.

V is TRBV5-4 and J is TRBJ1-2, with TRBD1 identical over 7 bases. The CDR3 is 14 amino acids. Germline values: CDR1 SGHNT, CDR2 YYREEE (reference sequence). J was trimmed by 2 bases and V by 4 bases; bases with no gene match: 5. CDR3 residues: CASSTQGQNYGYTF. The CDR3 coding sequence is TGTGCCAGCAGCACACAGGGGCAGAACTATGGCTACACCTTC.

This sequence joins TRBV7-2 and TRBJ1-3, with D unresolved. Germline V gene data show CDR1 as SGHTA and CDR2 as FQGNSA. Trimming left V 4 bases short and J 3 bases short, with 7 bases between. This CDR3 spans 13 amino acids. The CDR3 nucleotides read TGTGCCAGCAGCTCAGCGAATGGAAACACCATATATTTT. This codes for CASSSANGNTIYF.

The V gene is TRBV7-8, the J gene TRBJ2-7; 10 bases align to TRBD1. This CDR3 contains 15 residues. CDR1 is SGHVS and CDR2 is FQNEAQ in the germline V gene. The junction had 9 bases not matched to a gene; V was cut back by 5 bases and J by 5 bases. CDR3 in DNA: TGTGCCAGCAGCCCGTGGGACAGGGGATCGGACGAGCAGTACTTC. Translation gives CASSPWDRGSDEQYF.

The J gene is TRBJ2-7, the V gene TRBV5-8; D may be TRBD1 (5 bases). V dropped 1 base and J dropped 1 base, with 18 bases sitting between them. Germline V gene lookup returns CDR1 SGHTS and CDR2 YDEGEE. The CDR3 totals 17 residues. In nucleotides, the CDR3 is TGTGCCAGCAGCTTGTATCGGTGGGGCCGTGGTTCCTACGAGCAGTACTTC. Protein: CASSLYRWGRGSYEQYF.

The CDR3 nucleotides read TGTGCCAGCAGCCAACTCCCCCATTTTTTATTCTTC. This gives the protein CASSQLPHFLFF. V usage is TRBV7-2 and J usage is TRBJ2-1; D ambiguous. V gave up 5 bases and J gave up 16 bases, with 18 bases separating them. CDR3 length: 12 residues. CDR1 SGHTA and CDR2 FQGNSA come from the germline V gene.

The chain links TRBV15 to TRBJ1-1; D ambiguous. The CDR3 covers 17 residues. V lost 1 base and J lost 5, with 20 bases in between. Germline values: CDR1 LNHNV, CDR2 YYDKDF (reference sequence). For the CDR3, the DNA is TGTGCCACCAGCAGAGTATCCACAGTCCCGAAGGGTACTGAAGCTTTCTTT. This sequence encodes CATSRVSTVPKGTEAFF.

This clone was picked up one time. V usage is TRBV19 and J usage is TRBJ1-2; TRBD1 matches 10 bases. Germline loops: CDR1 LNHDA, CDR2 SQIVND (reference sequence). Trimming cost V 7 bases and J 2 bases; bases outside gene matches: 13. The length of the CDR3 is 17 residues. CDR3 in DNA: TGTGCCAGTAACTCAGTCCGAGGGGACAGGGGAAACTATGGCTACACCTTC. Amino acid sequence: CASNSVRGDRGNYGYTF.

The chain joins TRBV29-1 to TRBJ2-2; 9 nucleotides agree with TRBD1. CDR1 is SQVTM and CDR2 is ANQGSEA in the germline V gene. CDR3 length equals 14 residues. V lost 4 bases to trimming and J lost 6 bases; unmatched junction nucleotides: 6. The CDR3 DNA reads as TGCAGCGTTGTGGAGACAGGGGGAGCCGGGGAGCTGTTTTTT. Encoded protein: CSVVETGGAGELFF.

This chain connects TRBV7-3 to TRBJ2-3; D is ambiguous. The CDR3 length is 13 residues. Trimming shortened V by 5 bases and J by 5 bases, and 11 bases separated the two germline ends. The germline V gene has CDR1 SGHTA and CDR2 FQGTGA. The CDR3 DNA sequence: TGTGCCAGCAGCGCCGGACCGCGAGATACGCAGTATTTT. It specifies CASSAGPRDTQYF.

The rearrangement uses TRBV27 and TRBJ2-5; TRBD1 aligns across 7 bases. The ends lost 6 bases at V and 5 bases at J; junction bases unmatched: 12. The CDR3 runs to 15 residues. Germline V gene data show CDR1 as MNHEY and CDR2 as SMNVEV (reference sequence). CDR3 residues: CASRTDRRSTETQYF. The CDR3 DNA reads TGTGCCAGCAGAACGGACAGGCGATCCACGGAGACCCAGTACTTC.

V is TRBV19 and J is TRBJ1-4, with 8 bases fitting TRBD1. Per the germline V gene, CDR1 is LNHDA and CDR2 is SQIVND (reference sequence). The CDR3 is 16 amino acids. The J segment lost 0 bases and the V segment lost 4 bases, leaving 4 bases of the junction unmatched. This CDR3 reads CASSKTGVATNEKLFF. In DNA, the CDR3 is TGTGCCAGTAGTAAGACAGGGGTCGCAACTAATGAAAAACTGTTTTTT.

This clone showed up just a few times. The chain has TRBV19 and TRBJ2-2, with D unclear. This CDR3 has 16 amino acids. Germline CDR1 LNHDA, CDR2 SQIVND (reference sequence). Trimming shortened V by 5 bases and J by 0 bases, and 13 bases separated the two germline ends. CDR3 protein: CASSPTLLSNTGELFF. The DNA of the CDR3 is TGTGCCAGTAGTCCGACACTATTATCGAACACCGGGGAGCTGTTTTTT. The variable domain in full, with the rest retrieved from reference TRBV19 and TRBJ2-2, is DGGITQSPKYLFRKEGQNVTLSCEQNLNHDAMYWYRQDPGQGLRLIYYSQIVNDFQKGDIAEGYSVSREKKESFPLTVTSAQKNPTAFYLCASSPTLLSNTGELFFGEGSRLTVL.

This sequence joins TRBV27 and TRBJ2-7, with 8 bases fitting TRBD2. The germline CDR1 and CDR2 sequences are MNHEY and SMNVEV (reference sequence). CDR3 size: 15 residues. The V segment lost 2 bases and the J segment 7 bases; nucleotides outside the gene matches: 10. DNA of the CDR3: TGTGCCAGCAGTTTAGGGAGCGGGAGTTCGGGGGAGCAGTACTTC. This gives the protein CASSLGSGSSGEQYF.

The chain uses TRBV6-5 and TRBJ2-3, with TRBD1 matching over 7 bases. Germline V CDR1 and CDR2: MNHEY, SVGAGI. V gave up 4 bases and J gave up 3 bases; unmatched junction bases: 10. This CDR3 is built from 16 residues. Here the CDR3 DNA reads TGTGCCAGCAGTTCCGGGGTGACAGGGCCAACAGATACGCAGTATTTT. Amino acid sequence: CASSSGVTGPTDTQYF.